This is a list of T cell receptor beta chains from one sample in a study of primary melanoma T cells and metastatic recurrence. Measured with immunoSEQ multiplex PCR; TCRdb has only the in-frame clones, and not every one. The sample holds 250 to 300 clones; 74% are singletons and the top ten take around 8.1%. The sequenced material came from melanoma tumor tissue. The receptor source for this set is a human donor with melanoma. Both conserved end residues are part of each CDR3. The D gene is left open where the match is weak. The size field is filled for only some rows; it gives once, few, many or a size class.

V gene	J gene	D gene	clone size	CDR3 DNA	CDR3 protein
TRBV4-1	TRBJ2-7	TRBD1	.	TGCGCCAGCAGCCTTAGGGAGTCGGGACAGGGGCAATACGAGCAGTACTTC	CASSLRESGQGQYEQYF
TRBV30	TRBJ1-3	TRBD1	.	TGTGCCTGGGGCCGGGACAGCCTTGGAGGCACCATATATTTT	CAWGRDSLGGTIYF
TRBV18	TRBJ1-1	.	.	TGTGCCAGCTCCAGGGATGTTGGAGGGAACACTGAAGCTTTCTTT	CASSRDVGGNTEAFF
TRBV6-4	TRBJ2-7	TRBD1	.	TGTGCCAGCAGCCATGGACAGGGCTACGAGCAGTACTTC	CASSHGQGYEQYF
TRBV6-8	TRBJ2-7	.	few	TGTGCCATCAGAGATCAGAAGTACGAGCAGTACTTC	CAIRDQKYEQYF
TRBV2	TRBJ2-1	.	.	TGTGCCAGCAGTGCCCCCTCGTGGAAGGGGAATGAGCAGTTCTTC	CASSAPSWKGNEQFF
TRBV1	TRBJ2-1	.	.	TGCGCCAGCAGCGTAGGACAGACGAGCTCCTACAATGAGCAGTTCTTC	CASSVGQTSSYNEQFF
TRBV19	TRBJ1-1	.	.	TGTGCCAGTTACGATACGGTGGCCACTGAAGCTTTCTTT	CASYDTVATEAFF
TRBV6-8	TRBJ2-7	.	.	TGTGCCAGCAGTTACTCCAGGGCCAACGAGCAGTACTTC	CASSYSRANEQYF
TRBV6-8	TRBJ2-5	TRBD2	.	TGTGCCAGCAGTTACGGGAGTCGGACTAGTGCCAACCCGGTGTACTTC	CASSYGSRTSANPVYF
TRBV19	TRBJ2-1	TRBD2	few	TGTGCCAGTAGTATACGGGGCGGGAGGGTGGTTGAGCAGTTCTTC	CASSIRGGRVVEQFF
TRBV6-8	TRBJ1-5	TRBD1	.	TGTGCCAGCAGCCGACAGGGGGGCAATCAGCCCCAGCATTTT	CASSRQGGNQPQHF
TRBV4-1	TRBJ2-7	TRBD1	.	TGCGCCAGCAGCCAAGATCGAACAGGGGGCGACGAGCAGTACTTC	CASSQDRTGGDEQYF
TRBV7-6	TRBJ1-1	.	.	TGTGCCAGCAGCTTAGCGGGGGGGCCGGGAACTGAAGCTTTCTTT	CASSLAGGPGTEAFF
TRBV28	TRBJ2-2	.	.	TGTGCCAGCAGTTCCTATCTCCCTACCGGGGAGCTGTTTTTT	CASSSYLPTGELFF
TRBV14	TRBJ2-7	.	.	TGTGCCAGCAGCCAAGTGAGGAGCTCCTACGAGCAGTACTTC	CASSQVRSSYEQYF
TRBV4-1	TRBJ2-5	.	.	TGCGCCAGCAGCCAACCTTGGGGGCGGGAGAGGACAGAGACCCAGTACTTC	CASSQPWGRERTETQYF
TRBV5-1	TRBJ2-5	.	.	TGCGCCAGCAGCTTGACTTCTGTGGAAGAGACCCAGTACTTC	CASSLTSVEETQYF
TRBV10-2	TRBJ1-2	TRBD1	.	TGCGCCAGCAGTGGGACAGGGGGCGGCTATGGCTACACCTTC	CASSGTGGGYGYTF
TRBV5-1	TRBJ2-3	TRBD2	.	TGCGCCAGCAGCTCACCGGGACTAGCGGGGAAAGATACGCAGTATTTT	CASSSPGLAGKDTQYF
TRBV2	TRBJ2-7	TRBD2	few	TGTGCCAGCAGTGAAGGACTAGCGGGGACCGCCTACGAGCAGTACTTC	CASSEGLAGTAYEQYF
TRBV18	TRBJ2-1	.	.	TGTGCCAGCTCACCAATAGGACTGCCTAGCTCCTACAATGAGCAGTTCTTC	CASSPIGLPSSYNEQFF
TRBV11-3	TRBJ1-1	TRBD1	.	TGTGCCAGCAGCTTCACAGGGGGAAACACTGAAGCTTTCTTT	CASSFTGGNTEAFF
TRBV2	TRBJ1-1	.	once	TGTGCCAGCAGTGACTGGGGTTTAGACACTGAAGCTTTCTTT	CASSDWGLDTEAFF
TRBV18	TRBJ2-7	TRBD2	.	TGTGCCAGCTCGGCGGGGGGGAGGAGCTCCTACGAGCAGTACTTC	CASSAGGRSSYEQYF
TRBV28	TRBJ2-3	TRBD2	.	TGTGCCAGCAGGGAGACTAGCGGGGGCACAGATACGCAGTATTTT	CASRETSGGTDTQYF
TRBV11-3	TRBJ1-2	.	.	TGTGCCAGCAGCTTGGCCGACGTTGTTGGTGGCTACACCTTC	CASSLADVVGGYTF
TRBV6-8	TRBJ1-5	.	.	TGTGCCAGCAGTGGCGATAGCAATCAGCCCCAGCATTTT	CASSGDSNQPQHF
TRBV18	TRBJ1-6	.	few	TGTGCCAGCTCACCACCCGGGAGGGGATCACCCCTCCACTTT	CASSPPGRGSPLHF
TRBV30	TRBJ2-1	.	.	TGTGCCTGGAGTCCGGGTTCAAATGAGCAGTTCTTC	CAWSPGSNEQFF
TRBV15	TRBJ1-5	.	.	TGTGCCACCAGCAGATCAGGGAGCGGGCAGCCCCAGCATTTT	CATSRSGSGQPQHF
TRBV10-3	TRBJ1-1	.	.	TGTGCCATCAGTGAGTCGGGACGGAAGGGCACTGAAGCTTTCTTT	CAISESGRKGTEAFF
TRBV15	TRBJ1-4	.	.	TGTGCCACCAGCAGAGATAGACGGTTGAATGAAAAACTGTTTTTT	CATSRDRRLNEKLFF
TRBV29-1	TRBJ2-1	.	few	TGCAGCGTCCCCAGGGGAATAAACAATGAGCAGTTCTTC	CSVPRGINNEQFF
TRBV6-7	TRBJ2-3	.	few	TGTGCCAGCAGTATCTGGACTCCCGTGTATTTT	CASSIWTPVYF
TRBV9	TRBJ2-7	TRBD1	.	TGTGCCAGCAGGTATCGGACAGGGGGCAGGGACGAGCAGTACTTC	CASRYRTGGRDEQYF
TRBV6-8	TRBJ2-2	TRBD2	once	TGTGCCAGCAGGAGACTAGCGGGAGTGGACGGGGAGCTGTTTTTT	CASRRLAGVDGELFF
TRBV12-5	TRBJ2-1	TRBD2	.	TGTGCCAGCAATGGGGTTAGCGGGAGCAACAATGAGCAGTTCTTC	CASNGVSGSNNEQFF
TRBV28	TRBJ2-3	.	.	TGTGCCAGCAGTTTAGGACGGGAGCTAAGAGCGGATACGCAGTATTTT	CASSLGRELRADTQYF
TRBV18	TRBJ1-5	.	.	TGTGCCAGCCATCGGGACCTAGATCAGCCCCAGCATTTT	CASHRDLDQPQHF
TRBV6-8	TRBJ1-6	TRBD1	.	TGTGCCAGCAGTGACTCAATCAGGGGGTCCTATAATTCACCCCTCCACTTT	CASSDSIRGSYNSPLHF
TRBV6-8	TRBJ2-1	.	.	TGTGCCAGCAGTTACTTCGCAGCGGCAACCTACAATGAGCAGTTCTTC	CASSYFAAATYNEQFF